What follows are 20 T cell receptor beta chains derived from one specimen sequenced in a study of blood T cell repertoires in COVID-19. TCRdb's table, derived via immunoSEQ multiplex PCR, lists solely in-frame clones and lacks some. The sample has fewer than 90,000 clones, 60% to 85% seen once. Sequenced: peripheral blood. Receptors were obtained from a human donor in a cohort sampled during active COVID-19.

J is TRBJ2-3 and V is TRBV2; 9 bases line up with TRBD2. Germline trimming cut 6 bases from V and 3 bases from J; bases unmatched to any gene: 1. Germline CDR1 is SNHLY and CDR2 is FYNNEI. The CDR3 contains 13 residues. This chain's CDR3 is CASSLAGTDTQYF. CDR3 in DNA: TGTGCCAGCAGCCTAGCGGGAACAGATACGCAGTATTTT.

The chain joins TRBV7-2 to TRBJ2-3, with TRBD2 identical over 14 bases. Germline V CDR1 and CDR2: SGHTA, FQGNSA. The CDR3 has 16 amino acids. The trim removed 6 bases at V and 11 bases at J, leaving 13 bases unmatched. For the CDR3, the DNA is TGTGCCAGCAGACCCCCGGGACTAGCGGGGGCGACCGGGCAGTATTTT. This sequence encodes CASRPPGLAGATGQYF.

The rearrangement joins TRBV28 to TRBJ1-2; D ambiguous. Trimming cost V 1 base and J 4 bases, with 4 bases left between them. This CDR3 contains 12 residues. Germline V gene lookup returns CDR1 MDHEN and CDR2 SYDVKM. CDR3 loop: CASSLYGYGYTF. CDR3 nucleotide sequence: TGTGCCAGCAGTTTATACGGCTATGGCTACACCTTC.

The chain recombines TRBV27 with TRBJ2-1; 10 bases match TRBD2. Losses at the gene ends were 8 bases for V and 7 bases for J; bases not matched to a gene: 17. This CDR3 spans 17 amino acids. Germline V lookup: CDR1 MNHEY, CDR2 SMNVEV (reference sequence). In nucleotides, the CDR3 is TGTGCCAGCCACCCCCTTCAAGGACTAGCGGAGAAGAATGAGCAGTTCTTC. It translates to CASHPLQGLAEKNEQFF.

V and J are TRBV5-4 and TRBJ2-5; no clear D. The CDR3 length is 11 residues. CDR1 is SGHNT, CDR2 YYREEE, per germline (reference sequence). V lost 4 bases and J 3 bases, leaving 4 bases between the germline ends. CDR3 region: CASSIKETQYF. The CDR3 DNA is TGTGCCAGCAGCATCAAAGAGACCCAGTACTTC.

The genes are TRBV5-6 and TRBJ1-1, with D unclear. The germline gives CDR1 SGHDT, CDR2 YYEEEE. V was shortened by 0 bases and J by 8 bases, with 5 bases between the two germline ends. CDR3 length: 11 amino acids. The CDR3 DNA follows: TGTGCCAGCAGCTTGGCCAGGGAAGCTTTCTTT. Its translation is CASSLAREAFF.

CDR3 amino acids: CASSLDRGDTGELFF. Here the CDR3 DNA reads TGCGCCAGCAGCTTGGACAGGGGGGACACCGGGGAGCTGTTTTTT. The genes are TRBV5-1 and TRBJ2-2, with 8 bases that match TRBD1. V was pared by 0 bases and J by 3 bases, with 1 base of the junction left unmatched. CDR3 size: 15 residues. Per the germline V gene, CDR1 is SGHRS and CDR2 is YFSETQ.

V and J are TRBV7-2 and TRBJ2-7; 7 bases are shared with TRBD2. Germline-derived CDR1 and CDR2 are SGHTA and FQGNSA. This CDR3 spans 14 amino acids. The V and J ends lost 5 bases and 0 bases, in that order; junction bases with no gene match: 4. CDR3 region: CASSGWGGSYEQYF. For the CDR3, the DNA is TGTGCCAGCAGCGGCTGGGGGGGCTCCTACGAGCAGTACTTC.

This clone was found a few times. The chain uses TRBV13 and TRBJ2-7; 9 bases align to TRBD2. CDR1 is PRHDT, CDR2 FYEKMQ, per germline (reference sequence). J was trimmed by 6 bases and V by 5 bases; bases with no gene match: 5. The CDR3 consists of 13 residues. The CDR3 loop is CASSHGTSPEQYF. The CDR3 coding sequence is TGTGCCAGCAGCCATGGGACTAGCCCCGAGCAGTACTTC.

V usage is TRBV5-1 and J usage is TRBJ2-7, with 8 positions matching TRBD2. The germline V gene has CDR1 SGHRS and CDR2 YFSETQ. This CDR3 spans 16 amino acids. Trimming took 0 bases from V and 0 from J; bases not matched to a gene: 5. In DNA, the CDR3 is TGCGCCAGCAGCTTGGCCCCTAGCGGGTCCTCCTACGAGCAGTACTTC. Translated, it gives CASSLAPSGSSYEQYF. The full variable domain, in which reference TRBV5-1 and TRBJ2-7 provide the parts outside the CDR3, is KAGVTQTPRYLIKTRGQQVTLSCSPISGHRSVSWYQQTPGQGLQFLFEYFSETQRNKGNFPGRFSGRQFSNSRSEMNVSTLELGDSALYLCASSLAPSGSSYEQYFGPGTRLTVT.

The V call is TRBV13, the J call TRBJ2-2; the match to TRBD2 covers 8 bases. This CDR3 has 15 amino acids. V dropped 5 bases and J dropped 7; count of bases not matched to a gene: 9. CDR1 is PRHDT, CDR2 FYEKMQ, per germline (reference sequence). CDR3 in amino acids: CASSLSGRRLGELFF. The CDR3 DNA sequence: TGTGCCAGCAGCCTAAGCGGGAGAAGGCTCGGGGAGCTGTTTTTT.

The V and J genes are TRBV18 and TRBJ2-1, with TRBD1 as a possible D gene (6 bases). The CDR3 runs to 15 residues. Trimming pared 5 bases from V and 4 bases from J, leaving 15 bases between. Germline V gene sequence: CDR1 KGHSH, CDR2 LQKENI. The CDR3 nucleotides read TGTGCCAGCTCATCCCGGGACACACAATACAATGAGCAGTTCTTC. This encodes CASSSRDTQYNEQFF.

This chain joins TRBV5-4 and TRBJ2-1; perhaps TRBD1 as D (6 bases). Looked up from germline, CDR1 is SGHNT and CDR2 is YYREEE (reference sequence). The V and J ends lost 4 bases and 5 bases respectively, with 13 bases between them. The CDR3 consists of 14 residues. As DNA, the CDR3 is TGTGCCAGCAGCCCAATTCCAGGGGACAATGAGCAGTTCTTC. It is translated as CASSPIPGDNEQFF.

The chain carries TRBV28 and TRBJ2-6; the D gene is possibly TRBD1 (5 bases). Trimming cost V 3 bases and J 2 bases, with 8 bases left between them. CDR3 size: 15 residues. Germline-derived CDR1 and CDR2 are MDHEN and SYDVKM. The CDR3 DNA sequence: TGTGCCAGCAGTTTGACAGCCCCTGGGGCCAACGTCCTGACTTTC. This sequence encodes CASSLTAPGANVLTF.

This rearrangement joins TRBV19 to TRBJ1-6; 8 bases align to TRBD1. The J segment lost 0 bases and the V segment lost 6 bases, leaving 4 bases of the junction unmatched. Germline CDR1 LNHDA, CDR2 SQIVND (reference sequence). This CDR3 has 16 residues. The DNA for the CDR3 is TGTGCCAGTAGACGGGACAGGAGCTCCTATAATTCACCCCTCCACTTT. Encoded protein: CASRRDRSSYNSPLHF.

In nucleotides, the CDR3 is TGTGCCAGCTCCCCGGACAGGGGAGGCAATCAGCCCCAGCATTTT. This sequence encodes CASSPDRGGNQPQHF. The rearrangement joins TRBV6-5 to TRBJ1-5; TRBD1 matches at 9 bases. The length of the CDR3 is 15 residues. Trimming at V came to 8 bases and at J to 2 bases, leaving 7 bases not matched to a gene. The germline CDR1 and CDR2 sequences are MNHEY and SVGAGI.

The J gene is TRBJ1-1, the V gene TRBV7-9; 9 nucleotides align to TRBD1. Per the germline V gene, CDR1 is SEHNR and CDR2 is FQNEAQ (reference sequence). V lost 5 bases, J lost 5 bases, and 9 bases stayed unmatched. The CDR3 is made up of 15 amino acids. The CDR3 nucleotides read TGTGCCAGCAGCCCGGAACAGGGGGCTTTAACTGAAGCTTTCTTT. This translates into CASSPEQGALTEAFF.

The chain uses TRBV28 and TRBJ1-4, with D unclear. The germline gives CDR1 MDHEN, CDR2 SYDVKM. V lost 5 bases to trimming and J lost 0 bases, with 10 bases between them. There are 15 residues in the CDR3. The CDR3 DNA sequence: TGTGCCAGCAGTCTCCCGGGAGCAACTAATGAAAAACTGTTTTTT. It specifies CASSLPGATNEKLFF.

The chain is built from TRBV15 and TRBJ1-1; 8 bases fit TRBD1. This CDR3 has 15 amino acids. Germline CDR1 and CDR2: LNHNV and YYDKDF (reference sequence). J lost 4 bases, V lost 0 bases, and 4 bases had no gene match. CDR3 sequence: CATSRDRGQGTEAFF. CDR3 DNA: TGTGCCACCAGCAGAGACAGGGGGCAGGGCACTGAAGCTTTCTTT.

The chain links TRBV21-1 to TRBJ2-2; the table calls TRBD2, which could not be checked here. TRBV21-1 is an annotated pseudogene. The length of the CDR3 is 15 residues. This CDR3 is CASSNPIGNTGELFF. Written as DNA, the CDR3 is TGTGCCAGCAGCAATCCTATTGGGAACACCGGGGAGCTGTTTTTT.